The 5 T cell receptor beta chains given below trace back to one sample, sequenced in a study of vaccination and CD4 T cells after COVID-19. Cultured CD4+ T cell DNA underwent sequencing with the Oncomine TCR Beta short-read assay. Each CDR3 protein gets one entry after TCRdb re-called the PCR reads with MiXCR. The table has more than 20,000 distinct CDR3 sequences, around half seen once. Specified treatment: approximately 9-day PBMC culture with coronavirus spike peptide pools or control peptides (ViraFEST assay). Antigens for these TCRs are unknown. The material sequenced was CD4+ T cells from blood, cultured in vitro, taken before SARS-CoV-2 vaccination. The receptor source for this set is a human donor who received a COVID-19 vaccine.

This clonotype was seen only a few times. V usage is TRBV20-1 and J usage is TRBJ1-6, with no clear D. Germline values: CDR1 DFQATT, CDR2 SNEGSKA (reference sequence). CDR3 length equals 16 residues. V lost 0 bases and J lost 0, with 9 bases in between. CDR3 in amino acids: CSARDILHSYNSPLHF. CDR3 in DNA: TGCAGTGCTAGAGATATATTGCACTCCTATAATTCACCCCTCCACTTT.

The chain couples TRBV14 to TRBJ2-5; 9 bases fit TRBD2. The J segment lost 9 bases and the V segment lost 4 bases, leaving 9 bases of the junction unmatched. CDR3 size: 14 residues. Germline CDR1 is SGHDN and CDR2 is FVKESK. For the CDR3, the DNA is TGTGCCAGCAGCCGACTTAGCGGGGGAGGAGCCCAGTACTTC. Its translation is CASSRLSGGGAQYF. Supplemented by reference TRBV14 and TRBJ2-5, the full variable domain reads EAGVTQFPSHSVIEKGQTVTLRCDPISGHDNLYWYRRVMGKEIKFLLHFVKESKQDESGMPNNRFLAERTGGTYSTLKVQPAELEDSGVYFCASSRLSGGGAQYFGPGTRLLVL.

V usage is TRBV5-4 and J usage is TRBJ1-1, with D perhaps matching TRBD1 (5 bases). V was shortened by 0 bases and J by 1 base, with 10 bases between the two germline ends. The length of the CDR3 is 15 residues. CDR1 SGHNT and CDR2 YYREEE come from the germline V gene (reference sequence). CDR3 in amino acids: CASSLEGQGNTEAFF. In DNA form, the CDR3 reads TGTGCCAGCAGCTTGGAGGGGCAGGGGAACACTGAAGCTTTCTTT. Filled out from reference TRBV5-4 and TRBJ1-1, the complete variable domain reads ETGVTQSPTHLIKTRGQQVTLRCSSQSGHNTVSWYQQALGQGPQFIFQYYREEENGRGNFPPRFSGLQFPNYSSELNVNALELDDSALYLCASSLEGQGNTEAFFGQGTRLTVV.

This chain joins TRBV5-1 and TRBJ2-5; D might be TRBD1 or TRBD2, each matching 7 bases. V dropped 4 bases and J dropped 2 bases, with 9 bases sitting between them. Germline CDR1 reads SGHRS; CDR2 reads YFSETQ. The length of the CDR3 is 13 residues. The CDR3 DNA sequence: TGCGCCAGCAGCCAGGGGGGGCAAGAGACCCAGTACTTC. This encodes CASSQGGQETQYF.

This clonotype was counted once. The chain links TRBV3-1 to TRBJ1-6, with TRBD1 matching over 7 bases. The ends lost 1 base at V and 7 bases at J; junction bases unmatched: 7. Per the germline V gene, CDR1 is LGHDT and CDR2 is YNNKEL (reference sequence). The CDR3 contains 16 residues. CDR3 in amino acids: CASSQARTGLNSPLHF. The CDR3 DNA is TGTGCCAGCAGCCAAGCCCGGACAGGATTAAATTCACCCCTCCACTTT.